This TCR beta chain was recorded in a study of T cell responses to AZD1222 COVID-19 vaccine. This CDR3 has 15 residues. V was shortened by 6 bases and J by 3 bases, with 14 bases between the two germline ends. The V gene's germline CDR1 is SNHLY and CDR2 FYNNEI. This clone was detected once. Profiling relied on immunoSEQ multiplex PCR, and the TCRdb table lists in-frame clones only, not all of them. The sample includes about 180,000 clones, 85% to 90% of them seen just once. This receptor was identified in an adult who received the AZD1222 COVID-19 vaccine. This sample comprised peripheral blood, obtained 28 days after the second AZD1222 dose. The chain carries TRBV2 and TRBJ1-4, with D tentatively TRBD1 (5 bases). CDR3 nucleotide sequence: TGTGCCAGCAGCTTTGGGGCAGGAGCTAATGAAAAACTGTTTTTT. It codes for CASSFGAGANEKLFF.